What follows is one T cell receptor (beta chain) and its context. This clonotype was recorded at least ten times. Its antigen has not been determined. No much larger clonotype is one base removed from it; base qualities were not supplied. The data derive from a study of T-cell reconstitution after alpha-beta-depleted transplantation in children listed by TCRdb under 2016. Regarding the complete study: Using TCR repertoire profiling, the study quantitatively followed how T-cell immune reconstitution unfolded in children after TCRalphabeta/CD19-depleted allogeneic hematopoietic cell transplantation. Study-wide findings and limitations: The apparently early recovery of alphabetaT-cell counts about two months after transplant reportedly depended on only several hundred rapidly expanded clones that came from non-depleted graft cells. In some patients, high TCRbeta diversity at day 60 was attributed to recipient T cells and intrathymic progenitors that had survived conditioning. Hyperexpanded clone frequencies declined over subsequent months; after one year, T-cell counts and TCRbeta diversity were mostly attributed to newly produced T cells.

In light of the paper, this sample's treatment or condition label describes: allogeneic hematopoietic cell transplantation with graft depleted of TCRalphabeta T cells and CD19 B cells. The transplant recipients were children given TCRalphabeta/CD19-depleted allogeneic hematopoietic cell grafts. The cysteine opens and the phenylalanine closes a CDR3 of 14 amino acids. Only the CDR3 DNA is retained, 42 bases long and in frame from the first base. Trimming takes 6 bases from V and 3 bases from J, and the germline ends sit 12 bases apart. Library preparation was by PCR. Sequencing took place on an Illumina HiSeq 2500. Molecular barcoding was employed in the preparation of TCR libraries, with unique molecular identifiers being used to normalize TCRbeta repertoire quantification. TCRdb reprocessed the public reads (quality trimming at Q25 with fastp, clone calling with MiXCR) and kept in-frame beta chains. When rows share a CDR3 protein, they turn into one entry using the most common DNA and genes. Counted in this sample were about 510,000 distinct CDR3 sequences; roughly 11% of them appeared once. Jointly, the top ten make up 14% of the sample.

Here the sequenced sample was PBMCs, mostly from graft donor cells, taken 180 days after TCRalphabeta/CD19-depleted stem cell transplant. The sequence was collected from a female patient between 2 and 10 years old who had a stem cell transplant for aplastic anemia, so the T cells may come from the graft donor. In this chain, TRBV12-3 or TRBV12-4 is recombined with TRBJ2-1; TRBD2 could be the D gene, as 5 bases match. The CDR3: CASRGGLDYNEQFF. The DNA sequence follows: TGTGCCAGCAGGGGCGGGCTCGACTACAATGAGCAGTTCTTC.